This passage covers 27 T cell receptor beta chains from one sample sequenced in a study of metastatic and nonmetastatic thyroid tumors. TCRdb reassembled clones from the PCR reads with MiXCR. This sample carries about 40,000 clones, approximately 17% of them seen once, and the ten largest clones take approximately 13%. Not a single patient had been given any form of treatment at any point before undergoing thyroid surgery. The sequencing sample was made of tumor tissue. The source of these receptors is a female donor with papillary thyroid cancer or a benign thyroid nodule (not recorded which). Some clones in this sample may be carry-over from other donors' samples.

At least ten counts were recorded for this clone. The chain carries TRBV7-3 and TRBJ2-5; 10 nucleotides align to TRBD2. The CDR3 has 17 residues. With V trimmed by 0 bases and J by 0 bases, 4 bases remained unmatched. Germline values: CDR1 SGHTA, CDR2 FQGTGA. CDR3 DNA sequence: TGTGCCAGCAGCTTAACGGCACTAGCGGGATACCAAGAGACCCAGTACTTC. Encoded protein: CASSLTALAGYQETQYF.

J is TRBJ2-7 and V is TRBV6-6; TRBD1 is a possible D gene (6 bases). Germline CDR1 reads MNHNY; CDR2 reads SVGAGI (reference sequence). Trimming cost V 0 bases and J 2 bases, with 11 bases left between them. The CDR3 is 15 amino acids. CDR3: CASSYSLDSAYEQYF. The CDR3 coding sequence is TGTGCCAGCAGTTACTCGCTGGACAGTGCCTACGAGCAGTACTTC.

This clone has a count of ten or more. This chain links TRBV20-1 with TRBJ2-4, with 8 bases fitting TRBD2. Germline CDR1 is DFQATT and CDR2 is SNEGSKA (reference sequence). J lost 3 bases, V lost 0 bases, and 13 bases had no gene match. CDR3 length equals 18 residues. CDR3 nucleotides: TGCAGTGCTAGAGATCGCGGGGGGACGGCGACGCTCAAAAACATTCAGTACTTC. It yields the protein CSARDRGGTATLKNIQYF.

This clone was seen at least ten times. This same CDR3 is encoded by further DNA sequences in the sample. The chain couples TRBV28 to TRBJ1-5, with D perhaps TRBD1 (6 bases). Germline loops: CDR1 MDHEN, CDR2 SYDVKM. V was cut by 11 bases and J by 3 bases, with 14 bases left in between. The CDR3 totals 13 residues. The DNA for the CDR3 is TGTGCCGCTTCAGGGGTCTACAATCAGCCCCAGCATTTT. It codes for CAASGVYNQPQHF.

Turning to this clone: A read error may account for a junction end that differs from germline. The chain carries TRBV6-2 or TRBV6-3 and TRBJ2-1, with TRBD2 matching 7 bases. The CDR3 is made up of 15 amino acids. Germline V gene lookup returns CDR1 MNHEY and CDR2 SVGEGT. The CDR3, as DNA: TGTGCCAGCAGTGACTCCGGACTAGTGTACAATGAGCAGTTCTTC. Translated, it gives CASSDSGLVYNEQFF.

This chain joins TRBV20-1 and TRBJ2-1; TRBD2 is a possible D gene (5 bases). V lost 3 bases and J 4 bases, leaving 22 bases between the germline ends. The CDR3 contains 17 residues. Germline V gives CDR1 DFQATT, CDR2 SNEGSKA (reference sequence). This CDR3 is CSASLGSASWDYNEQFF. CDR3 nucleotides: TGCAGTGCTAGCCTCGGCAGCGCTAGCTGGGATTACAATGAGCAGTTCTTC.

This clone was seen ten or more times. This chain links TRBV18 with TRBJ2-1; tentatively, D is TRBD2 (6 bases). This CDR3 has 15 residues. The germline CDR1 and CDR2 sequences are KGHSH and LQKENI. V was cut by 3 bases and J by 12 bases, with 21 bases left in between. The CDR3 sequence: CASSPPPGVLFGQFF. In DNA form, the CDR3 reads TGTGCCAGCTCACCCCCGCCGGGAGTCCTCTTTGGGCAGTTCTTC.

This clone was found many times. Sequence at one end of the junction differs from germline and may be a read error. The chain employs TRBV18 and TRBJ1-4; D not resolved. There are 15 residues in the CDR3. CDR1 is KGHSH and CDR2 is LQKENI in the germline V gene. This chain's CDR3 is CASAPGWATNEKLFF. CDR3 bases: TGTGCCAGCGCACCCGGCTGGGCAACTAATGAAAAACTGTTTTTT.

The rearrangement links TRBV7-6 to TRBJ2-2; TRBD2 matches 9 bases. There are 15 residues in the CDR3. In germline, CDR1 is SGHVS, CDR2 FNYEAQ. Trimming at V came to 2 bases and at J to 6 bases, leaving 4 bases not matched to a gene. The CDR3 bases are TGTGCCAGCAGCTTATCGGCGGGGGGGCCCGGGGAGCTGTTTTTT. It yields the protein CASSLSAGGPGELFF.

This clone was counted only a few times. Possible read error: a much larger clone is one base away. The CDR3 is CASSVRRINNGELFF. CDR3 coding DNA: TGTGCCAGCAGTGTGCGCAGGATAAACAACGGGGAGCTGTTTTTT. This rearrangement joins TRBV6-1 to TRBJ2-2; D gene ambiguous. The CDR3 sequence is 15 residues long. Germline V gives CDR1 MNHNS, CDR2 SASEGT.

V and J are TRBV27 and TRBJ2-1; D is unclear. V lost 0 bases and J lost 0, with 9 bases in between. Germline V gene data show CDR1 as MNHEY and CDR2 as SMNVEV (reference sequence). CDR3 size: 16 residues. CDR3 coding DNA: TGTGCCAGCAGTTTATCGACCAGTAGCTCCTACAATGAGCAGTTCTTC. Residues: CASSLSTSSSYNEQFF.

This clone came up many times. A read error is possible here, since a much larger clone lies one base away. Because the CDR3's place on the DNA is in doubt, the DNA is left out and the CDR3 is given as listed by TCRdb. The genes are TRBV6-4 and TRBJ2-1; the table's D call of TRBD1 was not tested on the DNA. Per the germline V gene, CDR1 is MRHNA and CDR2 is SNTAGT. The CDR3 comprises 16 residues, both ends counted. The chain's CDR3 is CASSPERVGLGNEQLF.

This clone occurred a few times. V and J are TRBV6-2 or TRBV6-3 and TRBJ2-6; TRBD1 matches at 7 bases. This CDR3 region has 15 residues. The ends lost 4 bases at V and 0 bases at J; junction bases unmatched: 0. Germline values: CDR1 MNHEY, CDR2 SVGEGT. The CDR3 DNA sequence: TGTGCCAGCAGTTGGGACAGCTCTGGGGCCAACGTCCTGACTTTC. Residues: CASSWDSSGANVLTF.

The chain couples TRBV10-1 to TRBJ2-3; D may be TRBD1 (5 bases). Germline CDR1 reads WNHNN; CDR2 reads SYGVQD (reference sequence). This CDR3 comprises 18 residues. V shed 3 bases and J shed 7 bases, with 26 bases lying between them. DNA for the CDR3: TGCGCCAGCAGTGAAGACCGAGACAGTCCGAGCCCACCCTATACGCAGTATTTT. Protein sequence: CASSEDRDSPSPPYTQYF.

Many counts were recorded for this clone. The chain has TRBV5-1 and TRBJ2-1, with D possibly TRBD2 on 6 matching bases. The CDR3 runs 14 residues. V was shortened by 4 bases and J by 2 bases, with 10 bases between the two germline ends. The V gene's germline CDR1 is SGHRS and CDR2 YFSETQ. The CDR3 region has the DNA TGCGCCAGCAGCGGCGGGACCACCTACAATGAGCAGTTCTTC. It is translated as CASSGGTTYNEQFF.

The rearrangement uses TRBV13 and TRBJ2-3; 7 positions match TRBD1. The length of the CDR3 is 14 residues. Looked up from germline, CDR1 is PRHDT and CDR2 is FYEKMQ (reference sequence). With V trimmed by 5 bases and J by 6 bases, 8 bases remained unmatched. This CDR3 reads CASSLRTGQDTQYF. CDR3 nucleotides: TGTGCCAGCAGCCTACGGACAGGACAGGATACGCAGTATTTT.

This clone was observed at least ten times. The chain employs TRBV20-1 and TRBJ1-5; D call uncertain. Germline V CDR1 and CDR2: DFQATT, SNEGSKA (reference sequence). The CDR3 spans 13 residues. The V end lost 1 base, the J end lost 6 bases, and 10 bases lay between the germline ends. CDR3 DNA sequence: TGCAGTGCTAGAGGAGGAACCGGTCAGCCCCAGCATTTT. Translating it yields CSARGGTGQPQHF.

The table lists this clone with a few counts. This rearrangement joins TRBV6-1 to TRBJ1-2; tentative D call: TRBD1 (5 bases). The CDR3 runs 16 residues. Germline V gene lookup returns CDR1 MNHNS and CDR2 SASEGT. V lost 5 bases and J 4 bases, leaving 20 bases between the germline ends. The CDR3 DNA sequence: TGTGCCAGCAGTCCCCTTCAAATGACAGTGTCCTATGGCTACACCTTC. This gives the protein CASSPLQMTVSYGYTF.

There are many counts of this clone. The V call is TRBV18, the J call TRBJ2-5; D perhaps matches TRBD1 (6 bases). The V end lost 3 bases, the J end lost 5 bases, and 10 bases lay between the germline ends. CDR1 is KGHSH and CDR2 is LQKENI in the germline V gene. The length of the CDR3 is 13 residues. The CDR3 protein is CASSPGQRETQYF. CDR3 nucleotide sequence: TGTGCCAGCTCACCCGGACAGCGGGAGACCCAGTACTTC. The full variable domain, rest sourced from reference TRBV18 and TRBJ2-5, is NAGVMQNPRHLVRRRGQEARLRCSPMKGHSHVYWYRQLPEEGLKFMVYLQKENIIDESGMPKERFSAEFPKEGPSILRIQQVVRGDSAAYFCASSPGQRETQYFGPGTRLLVL.

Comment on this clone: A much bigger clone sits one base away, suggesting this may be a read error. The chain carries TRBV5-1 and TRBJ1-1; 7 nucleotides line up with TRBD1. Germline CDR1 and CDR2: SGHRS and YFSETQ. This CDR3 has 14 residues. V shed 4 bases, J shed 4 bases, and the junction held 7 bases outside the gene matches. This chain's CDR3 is CASSGTGVGTEAFF. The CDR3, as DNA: TGCGCCAGCAGCGGAACAGGGGTCGGCACTGAAGCTTTCTTT.

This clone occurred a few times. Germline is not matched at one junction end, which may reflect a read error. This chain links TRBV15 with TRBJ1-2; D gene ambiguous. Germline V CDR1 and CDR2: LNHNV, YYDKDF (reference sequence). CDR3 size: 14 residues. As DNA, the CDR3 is TGTGCCACCAGCAGAGAAGCTTTTAACTATGGCTGCACCTTC. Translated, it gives CATSREAFNYGCTF.

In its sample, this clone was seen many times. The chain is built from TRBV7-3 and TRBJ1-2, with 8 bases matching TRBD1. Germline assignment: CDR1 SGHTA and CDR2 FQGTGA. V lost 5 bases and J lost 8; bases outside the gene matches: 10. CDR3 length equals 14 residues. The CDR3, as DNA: TGTGCCAGCAGCCCCTCCGGACAGGGAAAGGGCTACACCTTC. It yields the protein CASSPSGQGKGYTF.

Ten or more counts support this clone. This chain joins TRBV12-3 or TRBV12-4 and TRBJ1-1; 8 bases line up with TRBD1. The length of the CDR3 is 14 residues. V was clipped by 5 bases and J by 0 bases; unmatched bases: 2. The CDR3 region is CASSPDRVNTEAFF. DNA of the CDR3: TGTGCCAGCAGTCCGGACAGGGTGAACACTGAAGCTTTCTTT.

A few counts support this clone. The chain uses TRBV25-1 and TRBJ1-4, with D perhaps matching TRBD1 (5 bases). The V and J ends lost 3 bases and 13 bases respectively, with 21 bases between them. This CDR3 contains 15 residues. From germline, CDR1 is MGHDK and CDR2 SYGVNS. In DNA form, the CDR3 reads TGTGCCAGCAGTGACGGGGAGAACGGGGGACGGGGACTGTTTTTT. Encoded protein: CASSDGENGGRGLFF. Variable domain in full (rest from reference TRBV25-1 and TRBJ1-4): EADIYQTPRYLVIGTGKKITLECSQTMGHDKMYWYQQDPGMELHLIHYSYGVNSTEKGDLSSESTVSRIRTEHFPLTLESARPSHTSQYLCASSDGENGGRGLFFGSGTQLSVL.

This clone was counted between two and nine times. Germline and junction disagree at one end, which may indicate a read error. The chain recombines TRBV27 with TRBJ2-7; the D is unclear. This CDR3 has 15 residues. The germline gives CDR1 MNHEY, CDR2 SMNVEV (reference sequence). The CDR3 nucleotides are TGTGCCAGCAGTCTCCCACAGTACGGCTCCGGCGAGCATTACTTC. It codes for CASSLPQYGSGEHYF.

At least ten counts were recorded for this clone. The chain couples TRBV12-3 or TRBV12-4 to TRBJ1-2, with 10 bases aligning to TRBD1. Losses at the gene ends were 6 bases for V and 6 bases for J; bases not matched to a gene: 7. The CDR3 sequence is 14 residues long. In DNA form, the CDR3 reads TGTGCCAGCAGACCCGGGACAGGGGCTAATGGCTACACCTTC. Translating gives CASRPGTGANGYTF.

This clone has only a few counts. The CDR3 loop is CASRGATPGEGAYEQYF. Written as DNA, the CDR3 is TGTGCCAGCAGAGGAGCCACCCCGGGTGAGGGTGCCTACGAGCAGTACTTC. This chain links TRBV6-1 with TRBJ2-7, with D maybe TRBD2 (5 bases). The CDR3 runs to 17 residues. CDR1 MNHNS and CDR2 SASEGT come from the germline V gene. The ends were cut back, 6 bases at V and 2 bases at J, with 23 bases in the middle.